The TCR beta chain under discussion was sequenced for a study of shared clonotypes between healthy human individuals. General study points: Some clonotypes were shared by all four sorted-subset donors, while others were not shared. The non-shared ones had lower generation probabilities than the shared ones. Approximately 5% was the fraction of naive CD4 clonotypes found shared across a few donors.

About this clone itself: Antigen unknown. This same CDR3 is encoded by further DNA sequences in the sample.

Terminally differentiated effector memory CD45RA+ cells were left out of the naive CD8 fraction, which was CD45RO-negative and positively selected for CCR7. Donors had no recently reported acute infections or vaccinations and were HIV-negative. The authors distributed each subset's genomic DNA evenly over several immunoSEQ plates. Clones were sequenced by immunoSEQ multiplex PCR, and TCRdb holds only the in-frame ones, with some missing. The sample has about 1.9 million clones; 90% to 95% are singletons. The CDR3 totals 13 residues. Germline V CDR1 and CDR2: ENHRY, SYGVKD. V shed 2 bases and J shed 1 base, with 5 bases lying between them.

The chain joins TRBV10-3 to TRBJ1-1; D is uncertain. The specimen sequenced was naive CD8+ T cells from PBMCs. The origin of this receptor is a man between 18 and 29 years old in good health. Some clones in this sample may be carry-over from other donors' samples. For the CDR3, the DNA is TGTGCCATCAGTGAGGGTCGGAACACTGAAGCTTTCTTT. Amino acids: CAISEGRNTEAFF.